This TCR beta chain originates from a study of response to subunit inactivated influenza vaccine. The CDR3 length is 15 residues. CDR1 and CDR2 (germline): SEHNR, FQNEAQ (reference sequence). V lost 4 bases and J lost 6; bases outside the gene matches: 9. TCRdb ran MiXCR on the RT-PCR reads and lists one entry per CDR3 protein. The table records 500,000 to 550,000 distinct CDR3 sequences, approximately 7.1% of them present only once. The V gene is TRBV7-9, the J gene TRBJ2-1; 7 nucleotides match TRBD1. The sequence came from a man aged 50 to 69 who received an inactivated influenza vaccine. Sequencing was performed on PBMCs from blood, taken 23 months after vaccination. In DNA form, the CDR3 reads TGTGCCAGCAGCTCAGACAGGGCTCTCGGCAATGAGCAGTTCTTC. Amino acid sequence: CASSSDRALGNEQFF.